These T cell receptor beta chains were read from a single sample in a study of T cells after yellow fever vaccination. TCRdb re-called the 5' RACE reads through MiXCR, storing one row per CDR3 protein. The table has some 560,000 distinct CDR3 sequences, 17% seen once. The sequencing used PBMCs, collected 5 to 6 days after the first yellow fever vaccination. The receptors stem from a man between 18 and 35 years old who received the YFV17D yellow fever vaccine. CDR3s include the opening cysteine and the closing phenylalanine or tryptophan. A D gene is named only where the DNA matches it firmly. Rows may omit the clone size; those that give it use once, few, many or a size class.

TRBV29-1	TRBJ1-2	many	TRBD1	TGCAGCGTTGTTACAGGGGAGCATGGCTACACCTTC	CSVVTGEHGYTF
TRBV9	TRBJ1-1	few	.	TGTGCCAGCAGCGTAGGCAGCCCAGGGACCACTGAAGCTTTCTTT	CASSVGSPGTTEAFF
TRBV7-3	TRBJ2-3	few	.	TGTGCCAGCAGCCCTAGACGGTCTCACACAGATACGCAGTATTTT	CASSPRRSHTDTQYF
TRBV7-3	TRBJ2-5	many	TRBD2	TGTGCCAGCAGCTTAGCGGGGGTCCCTCAGGAGACCCAGTACTTC	CASSLAGVPQETQYF
TRBV3-1	TRBJ2-2	.	.	TGTGCCAGCAGCCTTCTGGGGGCGGCCACCGGGGAGCTGTTTTTT	CASSLLGAATGELFF
TRBV7-9	TRBJ1-2	few	.	TGTGCCAGCAGCTTAAGGGATCGGGTGTTCCCCTTCTATGGCTACACCTTC	CASSLRDRVFPFYGYTF
TRBV2	TRBJ1-1	.	.	TGTGCCAGCAGTGAAGTTGGGATCTCTGAAGCTTTCTTT	CASSEVGISEAFF
TRBV27	TRBJ1-3	.	.	TGTGCCAGCAGACCAGCGCCGAGAGGAAACACCATATATTTT	CASRPAPRGNTIYF
TRBV18	TRBJ1-1	few	.	TGTGCCAGCTCACCAATACAGGGTGAAGCTTTCTTT	CASSPIQGEAFF
TRBV10-3	TRBJ2-5	few	.	TGTGCCATCAGAGTGCAGGGAAGAGAGACCCAGTACTTC	CAIRVQGRETQYF
TRBV6-2/TRBV6-3	TRBJ2-3	few	.	TGTGCCAGCAGTTACGGGGGGACTAGCACAGATACGCAGTATTTT	CASSYGGTSTDTQYF
TRBV6-2/TRBV6-3	TRBJ2-7	few	TRBD1	TGTGCCAGCAGGGATACAGGGGGCCCTTTAGCCTACGAGCAGTACTTC	CASRDTGGPLAYEQYF
TRBV20-1	TRBJ1-2	few	.	TGCAGTGCTAGTCCCCCAAGGACAGACCTTCTACACTATGGCTACACCTTC	CSASPPRTDLLHYGYTF
TRBV2	TRBJ2-3	few	.	TGTGCCAGCAGTCCTTACTATACGCAGTATTTT	CASSPYYTQYF
TRBV2	TRBJ2-3	.	TRBD1	TGTGCCAGCAGTGAGAGTTTGACAGGGTTGCACACAGATACGCAGTATTTT	CASSESLTGLHTDTQYF
TRBV12-3/TRBV12-4	TRBJ2-5	many	.	TGTGCCAGCAGCCCCGGGGGTAGGCGAGAGACCCAGTACTTC	CASSPGGRRETQYF
TRBV6-5	TRBJ2-3	.	.	TGTGCCAGCAGTTCTGACCCGTCGAGCACAGATACGCAGTATTTT	CASSSDPSSTDTQYF
TRBV14	TRBJ1-1	few	.	TGTGCCAGCAGCGTTCACTGGGGTCGGAACACTGAAGCTTTCTTT	CASSVHWGRNTEAFF
TRBV4-1	TRBJ2-1	many	TRBD1	TGCGCCAGCAGCCAAGATAACCGTCGGGACAGGGGCAAGAATGAGCAGTTCTTC	CASSQDNRRDRGKNEQFF
TRBV11-2	TRBJ2-3	many	TRBD2	TGTGCCAGCAGCTCCCTAACTAGCGGGGGGCCCACAGATACGCAGTATTTT	CASSSLTSGGPTDTQYF
TRBV9	TRBJ2-1	.	TRBD2	TGTGCCAGCGGGGAAGCGGGGCGGGGGGACTCCTACAATGAGCAGTTCTTC	CASGEAGRGDSYNEQFF
TRBV9	TRBJ2-1	few	TRBD2	TGTGCCAGCAGCGTAGGACTAGCTAACAATGAGCAGTTCTTC	CASSVGLANNEQFF
TRBV4-3	TRBJ1-1	.	.	TGCGCCAGCAGCCAAGAGCATTGGGCAGAAGCTTTCTTT	CASSQEHWAEAFF
TRBV20-1	TRBJ2-5	few	.	TGCAGTGCTAATTTCAGGGAGGAGACCCAGTACTTC	CSANFREETQYF
TRBV2	TRBJ2-3	few	.	TGTGCCAGCAGTTGGATAGCGGTGGGAGATACGCAGTATTTT	CASSWIAVGDTQYF
TRBV9	TRBJ1-2	few	.	TGTGCCAGCAGCGTAGATCCGGCCGCTCCCTCTTATGGCTACACCTTC	CASSVDPAAPSYGYTF
TRBV7-9	TRBJ1-1	many	.	TGTGCCAGCAGCTTTCCGTGGGAGATGGGGGCTTTCTTT	CASSFPWEMGAFF
TRBV18	TRBJ1-4	.	.	TGTGCCAGCTCACCCAGGAGGGGACTAGATGAAAAACTGTTTTTT	CASSPRRGLDEKLFF
TRBV4-2	TRBJ2-2	few	.	TGTGCCAGCAGCCAAGGTCTAACAGACTTCGGCGGGGAGCTGTTTTTT	CASSQGLTDFGGELFF
TRBV12-3/TRBV12-4	TRBJ2-1	few	TRBD1	TGTGCCAGCAGTTTAGGCGGACAGGGGGGCTACAATGAGCAGTTCTTC	CASSLGGQGGYNEQFF
TRBV7-8	TRBJ2-1	.	.	TGTGCCAGCAGCGTTAGGGTGCCCCGCCCCAATGAGCAGTTCTTC	CASSVRVPRPNEQFF
TRBV6-1	TRBJ1-5	many	.	TGTGCCAGCAGTCAAGCGGGGGTTCAGCCCCAGCATTTT	CASSQAGVQPQHF
TRBV4-1	TRBJ1-5	few	TRBD1	TGCGCCACCACTCAGGGGGTGGGCAGCAATCAGCCCCAGCATTTT	CATTQGVGSNQPQHF
TRBV29-1	TRBJ1-1	many	.	TGCAGCGTTGAAGGCGGGATCGGCACTGAAGCTTTCTTT	CSVEGGIGTEAFF
TRBV6-7	TRBJ2-3	once	.	TGTGCCAGCATCACACGCGGCGGAGATACGCAGTATTTT	CASITRGGDTQYF
TRBV28	TRBJ2-5	.	.	TGTGCCAGCAGTTTGGAACTGGCAGGTCTGAAAGAGACCCAGTACTTC	CASSLELAGLKETQYF
TRBV4-3	TRBJ2-2	few	.	TGCGCCAGCAGCCAAGATTGGGGGAACACCGGGGAGCTGTTTTTT	CASSQDWGNTGELFF
TRBV6-1	TRBJ2-3	.	TRBD1	TGTGCCAGCATCAACATTGAGGGGGCGCCGGGTGATACGCAGTATTTT	CASINIEGAPGDTQYF
TRBV10-3	TRBJ2-2	.	.	TGTGCCATCAGTGAGCCTATGGTCCAGACCGGGGAGCTGTTTTTT	CAISEPMVQTGELFF
TRBV10-3	TRBJ2-1	few	TRBD1	TGTGCCATCAGTGATTACAGGGGCGCCTACAATGAGCAGTTCTTC	CAISDYRGAYNEQFF
TRBV18	TRBJ1-1	few	TRBD1	TGTGCCAGCTCGCCTCCTACAGGGGGCAAGATTGAAGCTTTCTTT	CASSPPTGGKIEAFF
TRBV7-8	TRBJ2-7	few	.	TGTGCCAGCAGCTACGGCCCGGGGGCCTACGAGCAGTACTTC	CASSYGPGAYEQYF
TRBV7-9	TRBJ1-3	.	TRBD1	TGTGCCAGCAAGACACCGGGACAGGGGACTGGAAACACCATATATTTT	CASKTPGQGTGNTIYF
TRBV10-3	TRBJ2-1	few	.	TGTGCCATCAGGCTATCGGACTGGGACAATGAGCAGTTCTTC	CAIRLSDWDNEQFF
TRBV4-1	TRBJ2-1	.	TRBD2	TGCGCCAGCAGCCTGAGGACTAGGGGCTCCTACAATGAGCAGTTCTTC	CASSLRTRGSYNEQFF
TRBV5-1	TRBJ2-1	few	.	TGCGCCACCTTCTGGCAGAACCCCCGCAACCACTTCCGCTGTCAAGTCCAGTTCTTC	CATFWQNPRNHFRCQVQFF
TRBV5-5	TRBJ2-1	many	TRBD1	TGTGCCAGCAGCTGGTTTACAGGGGACAATGAGCAGTTCTTC	CASSWFTGDNEQFF
TRBV10-3	TRBJ2-7	.	.	TGTGCCATCAGTGACTCGACAGGCAACCCCTACGAGCAGTACTTC	CAISDSTGNPYEQYF
TRBV7-9	TRBJ1-6	few	.	TGTGCCAGCAGCTTACTGTCAGGGAGGAGGAATTCACCCCTCCACTTT	CASSLLSGRRNSPLHF
TRBV4-1	TRBJ2-2	.	.	TGCGCCAGCAGCCAGTACAGCCACACCGGGGAGCTGTTTTTT	CASSQYSHTGELFF
TRBV5-1	TRBJ1-3	few	TRBD1	TGCGCCAGCAGCTTGGTAGGCAGGGGGACGGCCAACTCTGGAAACACCATATATTTT	CASSLVGRGTANSGNTIYF
TRBV4-1	TRBJ2-3	few	.	TGCGCCAGCAGCCTATGGACAGCACCAGATACGCAGTATTTT	CASSLWTAPDTQYF
TRBV7-2	TRBJ1-1	few	.	TGTGCCAGCAGCTCCGCTTTTATGAACACTGAAGCTTTCTTT	CASSSAFMNTEAFF